Listed below are T cell receptor beta chains from one sample, sequenced in a study of identical twins. TCRdb analysed the 5' RACE reads with MiXCR anew, one entry per CDR3 protein. The repertoire holds roughly 1.6 million distinct CDR3 sequences, with under 35% as singletons. The sample comprised cord blood. These receptors were obtained from a newborn girl in good health. The CDR3 runs from the conserved cysteine through the conserved F or W.

V	CDR3
TRBV5-1	CVSSLELAGPNEQFF
TRBV9	CASSVATGNTEAFF
TRBV6-1	CASSERQIHQPQHF
TRBV19	CASSISLTGTGATTDTQSF
TRBV7-2	CASSLRAITDTQYF
TRBV6-2/TRBV6-3	CASSYSTPYEQYF
TRBV20-1	CSASGGAGYNEQFF
TRBV7-2	CASSPRQGANTEAFF
TRBV20-1	CSASDRLVISEQFF
TRBV7-9	CASSPTGTPYNEQFF
TRBV24-1	CATSAGQGVRGTEAFF
TRBV7-2	CASSADLGRGYTF
TRBV30	CAWSAGTGGGYTF
TRBV2	CAGRLGNIQYF
TRBV12-3/TRBV12-4	CASSWEREAEETQYF
TRBV20-1	CSATRRRGKETQYF
TRBV28	CASSFMYEQYF
TRBV29-1	CSVDPGGTDTQYF
TRBV29-1	CSVVVVAGVTTDTQYF
TRBV27	CASSLWVTDTQYF
TRBV20-1	CSARDPGSGSSSYEQYF
TRBV24-1	CATLSDAGELFF
TRBV5-1	CASSLVASSSYNEQFF
TRBV6-5	CASSYPIPTGAFLVATEAFF
TRBV27	CASGRRELSLEQYF